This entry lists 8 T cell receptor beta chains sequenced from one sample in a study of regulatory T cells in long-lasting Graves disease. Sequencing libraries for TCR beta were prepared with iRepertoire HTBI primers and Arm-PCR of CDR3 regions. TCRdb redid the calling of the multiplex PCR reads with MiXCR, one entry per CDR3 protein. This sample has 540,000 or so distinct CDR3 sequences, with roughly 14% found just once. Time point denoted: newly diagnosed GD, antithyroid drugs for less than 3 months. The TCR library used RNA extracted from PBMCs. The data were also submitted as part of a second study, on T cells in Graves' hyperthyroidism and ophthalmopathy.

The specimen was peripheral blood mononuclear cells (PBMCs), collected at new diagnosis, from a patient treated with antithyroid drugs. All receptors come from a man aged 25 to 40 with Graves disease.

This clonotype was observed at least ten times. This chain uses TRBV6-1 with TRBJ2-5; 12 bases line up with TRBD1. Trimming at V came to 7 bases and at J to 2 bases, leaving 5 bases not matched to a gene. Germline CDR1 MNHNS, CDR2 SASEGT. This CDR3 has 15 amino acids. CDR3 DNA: TGTGCCAGCAAAGGGACAGGGGGCGTACAAGAGACCCAGTACTTC. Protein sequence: CASKGTGGVQETQYF.

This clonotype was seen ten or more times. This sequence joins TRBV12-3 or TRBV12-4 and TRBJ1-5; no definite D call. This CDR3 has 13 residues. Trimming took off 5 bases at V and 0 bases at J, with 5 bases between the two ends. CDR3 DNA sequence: TGTGCCAGCAGTCTTTTTAGCAATCAGCCCCAGCATTTT. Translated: CASSLFSNQPQHF.

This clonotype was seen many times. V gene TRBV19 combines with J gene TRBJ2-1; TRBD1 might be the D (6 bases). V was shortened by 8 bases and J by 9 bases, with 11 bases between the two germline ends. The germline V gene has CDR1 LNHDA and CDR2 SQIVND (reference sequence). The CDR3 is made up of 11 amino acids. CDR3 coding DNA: TGTGCCAGTCAGGGGTATGCTGAGCAGTTCTTC. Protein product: CASQGYAEQFF.

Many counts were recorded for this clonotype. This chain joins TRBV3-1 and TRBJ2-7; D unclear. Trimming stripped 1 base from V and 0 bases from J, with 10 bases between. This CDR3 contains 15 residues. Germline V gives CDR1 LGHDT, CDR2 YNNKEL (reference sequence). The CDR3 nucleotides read TGTGCCAGCAGCCAAGGGCTGTTCTACTCCTACGAGCAGTACTTC. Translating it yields CASSQGLFYSYEQYF.

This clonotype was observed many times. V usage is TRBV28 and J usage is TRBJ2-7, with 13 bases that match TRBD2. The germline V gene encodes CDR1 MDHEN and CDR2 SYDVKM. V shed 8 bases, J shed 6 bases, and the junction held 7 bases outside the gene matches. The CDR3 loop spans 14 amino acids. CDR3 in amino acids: CASRTSGSLVEQYF. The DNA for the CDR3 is TGTGCCAGCCGGACTAGCGGGAGTCTTGTCGAGCAGTACTTC.

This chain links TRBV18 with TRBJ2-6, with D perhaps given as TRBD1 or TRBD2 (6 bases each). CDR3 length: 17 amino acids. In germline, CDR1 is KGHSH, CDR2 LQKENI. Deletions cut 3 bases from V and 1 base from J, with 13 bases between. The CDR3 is CASSPGGARSGANVLTF. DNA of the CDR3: TGTGCCAGCTCACCGGGGGGCGCAAGGTCTGGGGCCAACGTCCTGACTTTC.

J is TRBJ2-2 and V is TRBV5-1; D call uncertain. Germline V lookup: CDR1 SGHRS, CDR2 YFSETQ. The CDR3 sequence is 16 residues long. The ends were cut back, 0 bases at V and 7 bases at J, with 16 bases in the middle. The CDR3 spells CASSLVYRRLGGELFF. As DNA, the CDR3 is TGCGCCAGCAGCTTGGTCTATCGCAGGTTGGGCGGGGAGCTGTTTTTT.

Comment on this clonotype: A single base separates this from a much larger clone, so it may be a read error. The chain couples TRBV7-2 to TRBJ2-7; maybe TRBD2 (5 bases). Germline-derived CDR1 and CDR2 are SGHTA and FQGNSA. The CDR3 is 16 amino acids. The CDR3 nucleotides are TGTGCCAGCAGCCTATCAGTTAGCGCTGACTCCTACGAGCATTACTTC. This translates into CASSLSVSADSYEHYF. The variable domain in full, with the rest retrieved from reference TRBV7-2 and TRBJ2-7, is GAGVSQSPSNKVTEKGKDVELRCDPISGHTALYWYRQSLGQGLEFLIYFQGNSAPDKSGLPSDRFSAERTGGSVSTLTIQRTQQEDSAVYLCASSLSVSADSYEHYFGPGTRLTVT.